The clone carrying this T cell receptor (beta chain) appeared a few times. Its antigen is unidentified. Germline V gene lookup returns CDR1 DFQATT and CDR2 SNEGSKA (reference sequence). V was clipped by 2 bases and J by 0 bases; unmatched bases: 7. This CDR3 region has 16 residues. The data are from a study of blood T cells in healthy people across ages. Study observations and caveats: With age, beta diversity per million T cells declined roughly linearly, significantly by 30 to 40. The study regarded diversity estimates from one million T cells as underestimates.

Combining a sample-barcoded 5' primer with a J-beta primer mix, a second PCR ran for roughly 7 to 11 cycles. TCRdb recomputed calls from the 5' RACE reads with MiXCR, one row per CDR3 protein. In the table there are hundreds of thousands of distinct CDR3 sequences, 25% to 30% of which are singletons. Each sample provided at least 5 micrograms of extracted total RNA. The sequenced sample was blood. The rearrangement links TRBV20-1 to TRBJ2-3; 8 bases line up with TRBD1. This clonotype originated in an older woman in good health. The CDR3 reads CSARRDRPSSTDTQYF. The DNA of the CDR3 is TGCAGTGCTAGAAGGGACAGGCCTTCTAGCACAGATACGCAGTATTTT.